A single sample gave rise to the 14 T cell receptor beta chains below, sequenced in a study of control samples from healthy donors and cancer patients. The data were produced by immunoSEQ multiplex PCR, yet TCRdb's version contains in-frame clones alone and is incomplete. The repertoire holds over 100,000 clones, with 80% to 95% as singletons. The sample comprised blood. These receptors all stem from a man aged 35 to 55 in good health.

The chain couples TRBV6-2 or TRBV6-3 to TRBJ2-5; 9 bases match TRBD2. V shed 2 bases, J shed 2 bases, and the junction held 12 bases outside the gene matches. The CDR3 has 18 residues. The V gene's germline CDR1 is MNHEY and CDR2 SVGEGT. As DNA, the CDR3 is TGTGCCAGCAGTTACCCCCGGGGGTTAGCGGGGGAGCAAGAGACCCAGTACTTC. Its translation: CASSYPRGLAGEQETQYF.

The V gene is TRBV11-2, the J gene TRBJ1-6, with 7 bases matching TRBD1. CDR3 length: 19 amino acids. The germline V gene has CDR1 SGHAT and CDR2 FQNNGV. V lost 4 bases and J lost 11; bases outside the gene matches: 23. The CDR3 coding sequence is TGTGCCAGCAGCTCAGAACCGATCATCCCTGACAGGGAGGGGACACCCCTCCACTTT. Its translation: CASSSEPIIPDREGTPLHF.

The gene calls are TRBV7-9 and TRBJ1-5, with D unresolved. The CDR3 spans 12 residues. The germline gives CDR1 SEHNR, CDR2 FQNEAQ (reference sequence). V was trimmed by 1 base and J by 6 bases, leaving 4 bases between them. CDR3 sequence: CASSLGGQPQHF. CDR3 nucleotides: TGTGCCAGCAGCTTAGGTGGTCAGCCCCAGCATTTT.

This clone was recorded once. V is TRBV13 and J is TRBJ1-1; D may be TRBD1 (5 bases). The CDR3 sequence is 15 residues long. V dropped 4 bases and J dropped 3 bases, with 15 bases sitting between them. Germline values: CDR1 PRHDT, CDR2 FYEKMQ (reference sequence). The CDR3 bases are TGTGCCAGCAGCTGGACCAGGGATCTCGACACTGAAGCTTTCTTT. Its translation is CASSWTRDLDTEAFF.

The J gene is TRBJ2-3, the V gene TRBV5-1; D gene unclear. The CDR3 is 16 residues long. The V gene's germline CDR1 is SGHRS and CDR2 YFSETQ. V was shortened by 1 base and J by 4 bases, with 16 bases between the two germline ends. CDR3 DNA: TGCGCCAGCAGCTTGCGCGGAGACACCCTTCCAGATACGCAGTATTTT. Translation gives CASSLRGDTLPDTQYF.

This CDR3 is CASSLDSTGAYGYTF. CDR3 nucleotide sequence: TGCGCCAGCAGCTTAGATTCGACAGGGGCCTATGGCTACACCTTC. This chain uses TRBV5-1 with TRBJ1-2; 8 nucleotides align to TRBD1. With 2 bases clipped from V and 4 bases from J, the junction kept 7 bases outside the gene matches. CDR3 size: 15 residues. Germline V CDR1 and CDR2: SGHRS, YFSETQ.

V and J are TRBV6-5 and TRBJ2-5, with 11 positions matching TRBD2. V shed 6 bases, J shed 4 bases, and the junction held 7 bases outside the gene matches. In germline, CDR1 is MNHEY, CDR2 SVGAGI. The CDR3 spans 15 residues. As DNA, the CDR3 is TGTGCCAGCAGGGTAGCGGGGGGGCCGGGAGAGACCCAGTACTTC. It encodes CASRVAGGPGETQYF.

This sequence joins TRBV29-1 and TRBJ1-2, with a weak D call TRBD1 (5 bases). There are 15 residues in the CDR3. Per the germline V gene, CDR1 is SQVTM and CDR2 is ANQGSEA. V was shortened by 3 bases and J by 5 bases, with 19 bases between the two germline ends. CDR3: CSVDQGPNGGYGYTF. CDR3 in DNA: TGCAGCGTTGACCAGGGCCCAAACGGGGGGTATGGCTACACCTTC.

The V call is TRBV9, the J call TRBJ2-3, with D possibly matching TRBD1 (6 bases). The CDR3 extends over 17 amino acids. CDR1 is SGDLS and CDR2 is YYNGEE in the germline V gene. V was clipped by 2 bases and J by 2 bases, with 18 bases between them. Here the CDR3 reads CASSVGIDRTYTDTQYF. The CDR3 DNA follows: TGTGCCAGCAGCGTTGGTATCGACAGGACATACACAGATACGCAGTATTTT.

A few counts support this clone. The J gene is TRBJ2-7, the V gene TRBV3-1 (or the pseudogene TRBV3-2), with D uncertain. The V and J ends lost 5 bases and 3 bases respectively, with 5 bases between them. The germline V gene encodes CDR1 LGHDT and CDR2 YNNKEL (reference sequence). The CDR3 is made up of 11 amino acids. Here the CDR3 DNA reads TGTGCCAGCAGCTCCTACTACGAGCAGTACTTC. Translation gives CASSSYYEQYF.

This chain uses TRBV4-2 with TRBJ2-1; possible D gene TRBD2, 5 bases. The V end was cut by 3 bases, the J end by 7 bases, with 10 bases between. The CDR3 has 13 amino acids. CDR1 and CDR2 from the germline V gene are LGHNA and YNFKEQ. The CDR3 DNA sequence: TGTGCCAGCAGCCACGAACTAGAAAATGAGCAGTTCTTC. This sequence encodes CASSHELENEQFF.

The chain is built from TRBV19 and TRBJ2-3; D gene unclear. The CDR3 totals 12 residues. Trimming pared 6 bases from V and 6 bases from J, leaving 10 bases between. Germline V CDR1 and CDR2: LNHDA, SQIVND (reference sequence). CDR3 amino acids: CASRDTRDTQYF. The DNA of the CDR3 is TGTGCCAGTAGGGATACAAGGGATACGCAGTATTTT.

This chain connects TRBV3-1 (or the pseudogene TRBV3-2) to TRBJ1-1; the match to TRBD1 covers 7 bases. V dropped 3 bases and J dropped 0; count of bases not matched to a gene: 7. The length of the CDR3 is 16 residues. The germline CDR1 and CDR2 sequences are LGHDT and YNNKEL (reference sequence). The CDR3 coding sequence is TGTGCCAGCAGCCATCTGGACAGGCGGTTGAACACTGAAGCTTTCTTT. Its protein is CASSHLDRRLNTEAFF.

This chain connects TRBV9 to TRBJ1-1; TRBD1 aligns across 7 bases. Trimming cost V 3 bases and J 1 base; bases outside gene matches: 9. Germline CDR1 is SGDLS and CDR2 is YYNGEE. The CDR3 loop spans 16 amino acids. The CDR3 protein is CASSDGAGQTNTEAFF. CDR3 DNA: TGTGCCAGCAGCGACGGGGCGGGACAGACGAACACTGAAGCTTTCTTT.